This TCR beta chain was captured by sequencing in a study of cytomegalovirus exposure and HLA in healthy donors. About the study: Researchers previously reported finding fewer than 140 million unique TCR beta sequences from 170 million or so T cells.

Germline V gene data show CDR1 as SGHKS and CDR2 as YYEKEE (reference sequence). The CDR3 is 15 residues long. With 3 bases clipped from V and 5 bases from J, the junction kept 6 bases outside the gene matches. The PCR had 60 Vbeta and 13 Jbeta primers. Assay used: immunoSEQ multiplex PCR; TCRdb lists only in-frame clones, some missing. The sample yields about 190,000 clones, roughly 80% seen once. The specimen was PBMCs. The chain recombines TRBV5-5 with TRBJ1-5; TRBD1 agrees at 9 bases. The receptor was derived from a young woman in good health and CMV-seronegative. DNA of the CDR3: TGTGCCAGCAGCTACGTAGGGGACAGGGATCAGCCCCAGCATTTT. This gives the protein CASSYVGDRDQPQHF.